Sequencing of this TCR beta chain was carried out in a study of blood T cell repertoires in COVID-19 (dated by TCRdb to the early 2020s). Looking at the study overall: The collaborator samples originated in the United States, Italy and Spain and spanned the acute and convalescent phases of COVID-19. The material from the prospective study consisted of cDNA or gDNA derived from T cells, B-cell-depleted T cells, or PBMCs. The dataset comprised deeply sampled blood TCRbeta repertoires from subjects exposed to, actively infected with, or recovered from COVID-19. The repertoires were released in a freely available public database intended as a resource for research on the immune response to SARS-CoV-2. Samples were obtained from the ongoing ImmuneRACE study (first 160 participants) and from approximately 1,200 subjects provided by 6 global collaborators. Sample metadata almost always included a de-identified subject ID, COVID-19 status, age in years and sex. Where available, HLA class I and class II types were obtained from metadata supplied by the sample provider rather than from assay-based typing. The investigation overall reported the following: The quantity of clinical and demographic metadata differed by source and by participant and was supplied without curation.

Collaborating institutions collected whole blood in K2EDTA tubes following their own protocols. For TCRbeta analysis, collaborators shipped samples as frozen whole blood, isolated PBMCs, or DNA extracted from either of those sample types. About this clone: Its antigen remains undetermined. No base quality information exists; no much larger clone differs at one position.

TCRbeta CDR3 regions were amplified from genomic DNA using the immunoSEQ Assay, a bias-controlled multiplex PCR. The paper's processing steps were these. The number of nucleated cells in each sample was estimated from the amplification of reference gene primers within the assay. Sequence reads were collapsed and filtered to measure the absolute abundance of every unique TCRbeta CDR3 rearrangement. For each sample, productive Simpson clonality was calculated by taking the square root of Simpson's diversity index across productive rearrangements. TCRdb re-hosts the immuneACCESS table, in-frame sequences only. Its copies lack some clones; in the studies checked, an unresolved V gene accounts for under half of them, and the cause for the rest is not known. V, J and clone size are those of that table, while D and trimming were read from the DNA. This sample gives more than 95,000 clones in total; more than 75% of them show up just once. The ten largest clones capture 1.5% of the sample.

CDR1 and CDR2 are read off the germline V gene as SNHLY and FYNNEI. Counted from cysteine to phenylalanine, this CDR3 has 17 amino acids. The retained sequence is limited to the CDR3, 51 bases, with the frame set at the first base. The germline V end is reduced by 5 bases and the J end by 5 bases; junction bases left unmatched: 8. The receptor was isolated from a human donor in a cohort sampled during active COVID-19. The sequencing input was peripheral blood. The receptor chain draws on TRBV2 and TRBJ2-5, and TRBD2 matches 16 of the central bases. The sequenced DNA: TGTGCCAGCAGTCCCGGGACTAGCGGGAGGGCGAGGGAGACCCAGTACTTC. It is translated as CASSPGTSGRARETQYF.